Sequencing of this T cell receptor (beta chain) was carried out in a study of control samples from healthy donors and cancer patients. Clones were read by immunoSEQ multiplex PCR, and TCRdb kept only the in-frame ones, dropping some. The profile shows 120,000 or so clones, roughly 95% of them singletons. This clone was recorded only once. Germline V gene sequence: CDR1 SGHDN, CDR2 FVKESK. V lost 1 base and J 2 bases, leaving 8 bases between the germline ends. The CDR3 totals 15 residues. Sequenced input: blood. The V and J genes are TRBV14 and TRBJ1-4; D is unresolved. This clonotype was sampled from a man aged 25 to 40 in good health. The CDR3 region is CASSQGGGTNEKLFF. In DNA form, the CDR3 reads TGTGCCAGCAGCCAAGGAGGTGGCACTAATGAAAAACTGTTTTTT.